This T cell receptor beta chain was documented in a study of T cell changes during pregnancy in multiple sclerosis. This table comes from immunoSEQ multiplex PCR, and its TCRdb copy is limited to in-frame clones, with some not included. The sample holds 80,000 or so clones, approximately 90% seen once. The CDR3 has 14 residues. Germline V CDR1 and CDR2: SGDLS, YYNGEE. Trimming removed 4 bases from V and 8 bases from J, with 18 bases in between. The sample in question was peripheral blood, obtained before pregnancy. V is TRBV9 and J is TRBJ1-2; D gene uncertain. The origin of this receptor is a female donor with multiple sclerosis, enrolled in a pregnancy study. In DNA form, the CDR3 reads TGTGCCAGCAGCTCCACCGTGGGAGGGTACGGCTACACCTTC. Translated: CASSSTVGGYGYTF.